This TCR beta chain was sequenced for a study of blood T cell repertoires in COVID-19. V lost 0 bases to trimming and J lost 0 bases, with 6 bases between them. CDR1 and CDR2 (germline): SGHDN, FVKESK. CDR3 length equals 15 residues. Sequencing was performed with immunoSEQ multiplex PCR; in TCRdb, only in-frame clones are kept and a portion is missing. The sample lists roughly 30,000 clones; 70% to 90% were seen once. The receptor comes from a human donor in a cohort sampled during active COVID-19. Material for sequencing was peripheral blood. The rearrangement uses TRBV14 and TRBJ2-1; D unclear. The CDR3 reads CASSQDSYSYNEQFF. In DNA, the CDR3 is TGTGCCAGCAGCCAAGATTCTTACTCCTACAATGAGCAGTTCTTC.